This entry concerns a single T cell receptor (beta chain). Its antigen has not been determined. The record has no base qualities; no much larger clone is one base away. These data originate in a study of OX40 agonist ivuxolimab in advanced cancers. In the study overall: Ivuxolimab, which targeted the costimulatory receptor OX40 (CD134), was an agonistic, fully human IgG2 monoclonal antibody. The paper reports the monotherapy dose-escalation portion (N of about 50 patients) of the phase I ivuxolimab trial. Patients were allowed to have had prior anti-PD-1, anti-PD-L1 or anti-CTLA-4 therapy, and 40% of the dose-escalation patients had been treated with checkpoint inhibitors. Peripheral TCRbeta sequencing was intended to test whether TCR sequence diversity was altered and clonal T-cell expansion was caused by ivuxolimab. Intravenous ivuxolimab was administered to patients every 2 weeks at six dose levels: 0.01, 0.1, 0.3, 1.5, 3 and 10 mg/kg. In the dose-escalation cohort, 65% to 90% of patients were male, and the mean age was approximately 55 years, with a range of roughly 20 to 80. Partial responses were achieved by three dose-escalation patients, of whom one had hepatocellular carcinoma and two had cutaneous melanoma. Of the approximately 50 patients in dose escalation, about 20 had hepatocellular carcinoma, some 15 had melanoma, 9 had renal cell carcinoma and 9 had head and neck cancer.

CDR1 and CDR2 (SSHAT, FNYEAQ) derive from the germline V gene (reference sequence). V is cut back by 5 bases and J by 6 bases, with 4 bases in the junction unmatched. The CDR3 covers 13 residues, taking in both the cysteine and the phenylalanine. Of the read, only the CDR3 DNA is kept; its 39 bases are in frame from base 1. For sequencing of the TCRbeta CDR3 region, genomic DNA was extracted from the sorted cells. The immunoSEQ Assay was used to sequence the TCRbeta CDR3 regions. In its TCRdb copy, this immuneACCESS table keeps in-frame sequences only and misses some clones. Where compared with another copy, unresolved V genes explain less than half of these, and the others have no known cause. In all, the sample holds around 80,000 clones, and approximately 80% of those were seen once. The ten most abundant clones make up approximately 0.44% of the sample. Patients with autoimmune disease history or receiving systemic immunosuppression were excluded from the trial. Peripheral blood for TCR sequencing was collected from all dose cohorts at baseline, on cycle 4 day 1, and on cycle 7 day 1. Samples were obtained from an open-label, multicenter, first-in-human phase I dose-escalation trial of ivuxolimab. The trial enrolled adults with locally advanced or metastatic head and neck squamous cell, hepatocellular, melanoma or renal cell carcinoma. CD4+ and CD8+ T cells were sorted separately from peripheral blood before TCR sequencing.

Results and caveats for the whole study, not just this receptor: In the 0.1-3.0 mg/kg groups, partial responders had among the lowest normalized peripheral clonal expansion, particularly in CD8+ T cells. Low levels of normalized T-cell clonal expansion were also seen in some patients who did not respond. At doses from 0.1 to 3.0 mg/kg, clonal expansion was seen in both CD4+ and CD8+ blood T cells between baseline and week 6. On average, CD8+ T cells showed more expanded clones than CD4+ T cells after ivuxolimab. Antigen specificity was not determined for the clonally expanded peripheral T cells.

The material sequenced was CD4+ or CD8+ T cells sorted from blood, taken in a trial of the OX40 agonist ivuxolimab. The TCR was taken from an adult with an advanced solid tumor such as melanoma, head and neck, liver or kidney cancer. The chain is assembled from TRBV7-7 and TRBJ2-3; 8 bases in the junction line up with TRBD2. The DNA sequence follows: TGTGCCAGCAGCCCTGGGACTAGTGATACGCAGTATTTT. Its translation is CASSPGTSDTQYF. The reference TRBV7-7 and TRBJ2-3 proteins fill in what lies around the CDR3, so the full variable domain reads GAGVSQSPRYKVTKRGQDVTLRCDPISSHATLYWYQQALGQGPEFLTYFNYEAQPDKSGLPSDRFSAERPEGSISTLTIQRTEQRDSAMYRCASSPGTSDTQYFGPGTRLTVL.